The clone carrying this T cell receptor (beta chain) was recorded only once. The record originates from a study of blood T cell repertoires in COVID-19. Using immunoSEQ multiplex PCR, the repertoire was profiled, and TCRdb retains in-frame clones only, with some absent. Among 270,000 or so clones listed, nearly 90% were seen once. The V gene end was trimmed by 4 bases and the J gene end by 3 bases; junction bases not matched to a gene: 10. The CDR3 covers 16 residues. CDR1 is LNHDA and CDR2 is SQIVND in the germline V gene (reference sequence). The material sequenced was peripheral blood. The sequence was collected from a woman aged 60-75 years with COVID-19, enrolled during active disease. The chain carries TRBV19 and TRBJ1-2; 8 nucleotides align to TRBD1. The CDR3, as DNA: TGTGCCAGTAGTAACCCCTCTGACAGGGGAGACTATGGCTACACCTTC. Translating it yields CASSNPSDRGDYGYTF.